A single sample is the source of the 32 T cell receptor beta chains below, sequenced in a study of siplizumab effects on memory and regulatory T cells. Sequencing used immunoSEQ multiplex PCR; TCRdb keeps in-frame clones, though not all of them. The table has tens of thousands of clones, nearly 95% seen once; the top ten hold 0.3%. Source material: non-Treg CD4+ T cells sorted from blood. All receptors come from a human donor in good health.

The rearrangement uses TRBV6-8 and TRBJ1-4, with D perhaps matching TRBD1 (6 bases). The CDR3 length is 17 residues. V lost 2 bases and J lost 2, with 15 bases in between. The germline V gene encodes CDR1 MNHGY and CDR2 SAAAGT. The CDR3 region has the DNA TGTGCCAGCAGTTACCCGGACAGTGCCCTGACTAATGAAAAACTGTTTTTT. Translated, it gives CASSYPDSALTNEKLFF.

V usage is TRBV27 and J usage is TRBJ1-5, with D possibly TRBD1 on 5 matching bases. V gave up 0 bases and J gave up 0 bases, with 9 bases separating them. This CDR3 is 16 amino acids long. Germline CDR1 MNHEY, CDR2 SMNVEV (reference sequence). CDR3 region: CASSLSAGYSNQPQHF. The CDR3 DNA reads as TGTGCCAGCAGTTTATCCGCAGGGTATAGCAATCAGCCCCAGCATTTT.

This sequence joins TRBV6-5 and TRBJ1-2, with 9 nucleotides matching TRBD1. This CDR3 is built from 15 residues. Looked up from germline, CDR1 is MNHEY and CDR2 is SVGAGI. V lost 6 bases and J lost 6; bases outside the gene matches: 11. The CDR3 spells CASRPRDRVVNGYTF. The DNA of the CDR3 is TGTGCCAGCAGGCCCCGGGACAGGGTAGTAAATGGCTACACCTTC.

The J gene is TRBJ2-6, the V gene TRBV2; 7 nucleotides align to TRBD1. Germline V gene data show CDR1 as SNHLY and CDR2 as FYNNEI. This CDR3 has 15 amino acids. The V gene end was trimmed by 11 bases and the J gene end by 0 bases; junction bases not matched to a gene: 7. CDR3 in amino acids: CAGRDRVSGANVLTF. Written as DNA, the CDR3 is TGTGCCGGCCGGGACAGAGTCTCTGGGGCCAACGTCCTGACTTTC.

In its sample, this clone was seen once. The rearrangement joins TRBV5-6 to TRBJ1-1; tentatively, D is TRBD1 (5 bases). Germline assignment: CDR1 SGHDT and CDR2 YYEEEE. V was trimmed by 2 bases and J by 10 bases, leaving 24 bases between them. This CDR3 has 16 amino acids. CDR3 bases: TGTGCCAGCAGCTTCTTCGGAGAAACGGGGCGACAGATAGCTTTCTTT. Protein: CASSFFGETGRQIAFF.

The CDR3 loop is CASSLVENSPLHF. For the CDR3, the DNA is TGTGCCAGCAGCTTGGTTGAGAATTCACCCCTCCACTTT. This chain joins TRBV5-5 and TRBJ1-6; D gene ambiguous. The V gene lost 0 bases and the J gene lost 7 bases, with 5 bases spanning the gap. The CDR3 sequence is 13 residues long. Germline V lookup: CDR1 SGHKS, CDR2 YYEKEE (reference sequence).

V and J are TRBV7-9 and TRBJ2-7; 9 bases are a match to TRBD2. The germline V gene has CDR1 SEHNR and CDR2 FQNEAQ (reference sequence). Trimming removed 5 bases from V and 6 bases from J; junction bases left unmatched: 5. This CDR3 is 13 amino acids long. The CDR3 DNA reads as TGTGCCAGCAGCCTCGGGACTAGCATCGAGCAGTACTTC. Its protein is CASSLGTSIEQYF.

The CDR3 DNA follows: TGTGCCAGCAGCTTAGGGGGACTGACCTCTGGAAACACCATATATTTT. Translated, it gives CASSLGGLTSGNTIYF. The J gene is TRBJ1-3, the V gene TRBV7-9, with a weak D call TRBD1 (5 bases). Germline CDR1 and CDR2: SEHNR and FQNEAQ (reference sequence). The CDR3 extends over 16 amino acids. V lost 1 base, J lost 0 bases, and 10 bases lay in between.

A single count supports this clone. The chain combines TRBV5-8 with TRBJ2-3, with TRBD2 identical over 8 bases. The CDR3 totals 16 residues. J was trimmed by 10 bases and V by 6 bases; bases with no gene match: 19. Germline V gene lookup returns CDR1 SGHTS and CDR2 YDEGEE. This CDR3 reads CASTPSREGPRVPQYF. DNA for the CDR3: TGTGCCAGCACCCCATCCCGGGAGGGACCGAGAGTCCCGCAGTATTTT.

This sequence joins TRBV2 and TRBJ1-5, with D possibly TRBD1 on 5 matching bases. The CDR3 has 11 residues. Trimming took 4 bases from V and 10 from J, leaving 8 bases between them. The V gene's germline CDR1 is SNHLY and CDR2 FYNNEI. The CDR3 nucleotides are TGTGCCAGCAGTGTCGGGGGTCCCCAGCATTTT. It is translated as CASSVGGPQHF.

J is TRBJ1-5 and V is TRBV28, with 7 bases lining up with TRBD1. CDR3 length: 14 residues. Germline-derived CDR1 and CDR2 are MDHEN and SYDVKM. J was trimmed by 0 bases and V by 6 bases; bases with no gene match: 2. CDR3 sequence (DNA): TGTGCCAGCAGGGCAGGGGGTAGCAATCAGCCCCAGCATTTT. Encoded protein: CASRAGGSNQPQHF.

The chain is built from TRBV11-2 and TRBJ1-2, with TRBD1 as a possible D gene (5 bases). Germline V CDR1 and CDR2: SGHAT, FQNNGV. V was shortened by 5 bases and J by 4 bases, with 11 bases between the two germline ends. The CDR3 has 13 residues. Here the CDR3 DNA reads TGTGCCAGCAGCCCGACAGAGGGCTATGGCTACACCTTC. This translates into CASSPTEGYGYTF.

This chain joins TRBV5-1 and TRBJ2-3; 10 bases are a match to TRBD2. The V gene's germline CDR1 is SGHRS and CDR2 YFSETQ. Trimming at V came to 4 bases and at J to 1 base, leaving 18 bases not matched to a gene. The CDR3 has 20 amino acids. The CDR3 DNA reads as TGCGCCAGCAGCGGAACGGGGGCTAGCGGGAGACGGGGAGGCACAGATACGCAGTATTTT. Encoded protein: CASSGTGASGRRGGTDTQYF.

This chain links TRBV7-2 with TRBJ2-7; D uncertain. Deletions cut 5 bases from V and 6 bases from J, with 8 bases between. From germline, CDR1 is SGHTA and CDR2 FQGNSA. The CDR3 covers 11 residues. The CDR3 reads CASSRLGEQYF. The CDR3 bases are TGTGCCAGCAGCCGATTGGGCGAGCAGTACTTC.

The chain uses TRBV6-5 and TRBJ2-5; TRBD2 aligns across 9 bases. The germline CDR1 and CDR2 sequences are MNHEY and SVGAGI. The CDR3 spans 15 residues. J gave up 2 bases and V 6 bases, and 7 bases lay outside the gene matches. The CDR3 loop is CASSPQRGEQETQYF. CDR3 sequence (DNA): TGTGCCAGCAGCCCCCAGCGGGGGGAACAAGAGACCCAGTACTTC.

This chain connects TRBV9 to TRBJ1-2; maybe TRBD1 (5 bases). Germline loops: CDR1 SGDLS, CDR2 YYNGEE. This CDR3 region has 12 residues. Trimming removed 5 bases at V and 4 bases at J, with 9 bases between. CDR3 nucleotides: TGTGCCAGCAGTGCAGGGCTCTATGGCTACACCTTC. Translating it yields CASSAGLYGYTF. Filled out from reference TRBV9 and TRBJ1-2, the complete variable domain reads DSGVTQTPKHLITATGQRVTLRCSPRSGDLSVYWYQQSLDQGLQFLIQYYNGEERAKGNILERFSAQQFPDLHSELNLSSLELGDSALYFCASSAGLYGYTFGSGTRLTVV.

The genes are TRBV9 and TRBJ1-1, with D unclear. Between the trimmed V and J ends, which lost 3 bases and 1 base, there was a span of 7 bases. Germline loops: CDR1 SGDLS, CDR2 YYNGEE. CDR3 length equals 13 residues. CDR3 amino acids: CASSERQNTEAFF. CDR3 DNA: TGTGCCAGCAGCGAGAGACAGAACACTGAAGCTTTCTTT.

The chain employs TRBV11-2 and TRBJ2-7; 9 nucleotides match TRBD2. CDR1 is SGHAT, CDR2 FQNNGV, per germline. V was pared by 6 bases and J by 2 bases, with 17 bases of the junction left unmatched. CDR3 length: 18 amino acids. The CDR3 coding sequence is TGTGCCAGCAGTATCAGGGCGGGAGGGGTAGCCCCCACCTACGAGCAGTACTTC. Translating gives CASSIRAGGVAPTYEQYF.

This chain connects TRBV11-3 to TRBJ2-7; TRBD1 matches 10 bases. The CDR3 length is 13 residues. The V gene end was trimmed by 8 bases and the J gene end by 3 bases; junction bases not matched to a gene: 4. The germline gives CDR1 SGHNT, CDR2 YENEEA. The CDR3 nucleotides read TGTGCCAGCGGACGGGACAGGGGCTACGAGCAGTACTTC. It encodes CASGRDRGYEQYF.

Only one count was recorded for this clone. The chain links TRBV7-2 to TRBJ1-5; D is perhaps TRBD1 (6 bases). Deletions cut 1 base from V and 6 bases from J, with 13 bases between. Germline CDR1 and CDR2: SGHTA and FQGNSA. The CDR3 contains 15 residues. The CDR3 region is CASSLEGVIPQPQHF. CDR3 nucleotides: TGTGCCAGCAGCTTAGAGGGGGTCATACCTCAGCCCCAGCATTTT.

J is TRBJ2-7 and V is TRBV6-1, with TRBD1 matching 9 bases. V trimming: 2 bases; J trimming: 7 bases; junction bases outside the gene matches: 6. Germline assignment: CDR1 MNHNS and CDR2 SASEGT. The CDR3 covers 14 residues. CDR3 DNA sequence: TGTGCCAGCAGTGAAATGAGAGGGACAGGGGAGCAGTACTTC. Protein product: CASSEMRGTGEQYF.

This chain links TRBV7-9 with TRBJ2-1, with 7 bases that match TRBD1. Germline V gene lookup returns CDR1 SEHNR and CDR2 FQNEAQ (reference sequence). This CDR3 contains 12 residues. The trim removed 0 bases at V and 16 bases at J, leaving 6 bases unmatched. In nucleotides, the CDR3 is TGTGCCAGCAGCTTAGCGCAGACAGGGTCCTTCTTC. Its translation is CASSLAQTGSFF.

The chain combines TRBV4-1 with TRBJ2-2, with 8 bases that match TRBD2. Trimming cost V 1 base and J 6 bases; bases outside gene matches: 7. Germline CDR1 is MGHRA and CDR2 is YSYEKL. The CDR3 covers 16 residues. The CDR3 DNA is TGCGCCAGCAGCCAAGCACGGGGGGGCCTCCCCGGGGAGCTGTTTTTT. Amino acids: CASSQARGGLPGELFF.

The rearrangement joins TRBV4-1 to TRBJ2-5; TRBD1 is a possible D gene (5 bases). The CDR3 runs to 15 residues. Trimming removed 1 base at V and 0 bases at J, with 9 bases between. Germline V gene sequence: CDR1 MGHRA, CDR2 YSYEKL. The CDR3 bases are TGCGCCAGCAGCCAAGTCAAGGGGTACCAAGAGACCCAGTACTTC. It is translated as CASSQVKGYQETQYF.

The chain uses TRBV7-8 and TRBJ2-3; 7 positions agree with TRBD1. CDR1 SGHVS and CDR2 FQNEAQ come from the germline V gene. V shed 5 bases, J shed 0 bases, and the junction held 8 bases outside the gene matches. This CDR3 region has 16 residues. The DNA for the CDR3 is TGTGCCAGCAGCCGACGGACAGGCACTAGCACAGATACGCAGTATTTT. It is translated as CASSRRTGTSTDTQYF.

The CDR3 spells CASSLIRRGELFF. In nucleotides, the CDR3 is TGCGCCAGCAGCTTGATTCGGCGGGGGGAGCTGTTTTTT. This sequence joins TRBV5-1 and TRBJ2-2; D unclear. This CDR3 region has 13 residues. Trimming shortened V by 1 base and J by 8 bases, and 9 bases separated the two germline ends. In germline, CDR1 is SGHRS, CDR2 YFSETQ. Together with reference TRBV5-1 and TRBJ2-2, the CDR3 gives the full variable domain: KAGVTQTPRYLIKTRGQQVTLSCSPISGHRSVSWYQQTPGQGLQFLFEYFSETQRNKGNFPGRFSGRQFSNSRSEMNVSTLELGDSALYLCASSLIRRGELFFGEGSRLTVL.

This clone was counted a single time. The V gene is TRBV10-3, the J gene TRBJ2-2; 9 nucleotides agree with TRBD2. From germline, CDR1 is ENHRY and CDR2 SYGVKD. V lost 5 bases, J lost 7 bases, and 20 bases stayed unmatched. The CDR3 runs to 19 residues. The CDR3 here is CAISKRGEAAGGSIGELFF. The DNA of the CDR3 is TGTGCCATCAGTAAACGGGGCGAGGCAGCGGGAGGATCCATCGGGGAGCTGTTTTTT.

The chain links TRBV9 to TRBJ2-7; D remains unclear. This CDR3 is built from 14 residues. From germline, CDR1 is SGDLS and CDR2 YYNGEE. V lost 0 bases to trimming and J lost 2 bases, with 9 bases between them. CDR3 region: CASSVGAEPYEQYF. CDR3 in DNA: TGTGCCAGCAGCGTAGGGGCGGAACCCTACGAGCAGTACTTC.

This rearrangement joins TRBV6-5 to TRBJ1-5; no clear D gene. The V end lost 6 bases, the J end lost 0 bases, and 9 bases lay between the germline ends. The germline CDR1 and CDR2 sequences are MNHEY and SVGAGI. The CDR3 is 14 amino acids. CDR3 coding DNA: TGTGCCAGCAGCCCCGGAAATAGCAATCAGCCCCAGCATTTT. Residues: CASSPGNSNQPQHF.

The V and J genes are TRBV19 and TRBJ2-7; the D gene is possibly TRBD2 (5 bases). This CDR3 spans 12 amino acids. CDR1 LNHDA and CDR2 SQIVND come from the germline V gene (reference sequence). V lost 5 bases and J lost 7, with 12 bases in between. In DNA, the CDR3 is TGTGCCAGTAGTTCCAGACCGGGGGAGCAGTACTTC. Translation: CASSSRPGEQYF.

This chain joins TRBV19 and TRBJ2-1; 9 bases line up with TRBD2. The junction had 23 bases not matched to a gene; V was cut back by 5 bases and J by 0 bases. Germline values: CDR1 LNHDA, CDR2 SQIVND (reference sequence). The CDR3 loop spans 22 amino acids. Here the CDR3 reads CASSSYSASGASPLSSYNEQFF. The CDR3 nucleotides are TGTGCCAGTAGTTCCTATTCGGCTAGCGGGGCTTCCCCCCTTAGCTCCTACAATGAGCAGTTCTTC. The whole variable domain, filled in from reference TRBV19 and TRBJ2-1, reads DGGITQSPKYLFRKEGQNVTLSCEQNLNHDAMYWYRQDPGQGLRLIYYSQIVNDFQKGDIAEGYSVSREKKESFPLTVTSAQKNPTAFYLCASSSYSASGASPLSSYNEQFFGPGTRLTVL.

The genes are TRBV7-9 and TRBJ2-3; 10 bases are a match to TRBD1. The CDR3 spans 16 residues. The ends lost 5 bases at V and 4 bases at J; junction bases unmatched: 9. CDR1 is SEHNR, CDR2 FQNEAQ, per germline (reference sequence). CDR3 protein: CASSPGDRGSPDTQYF. The DNA for the CDR3 is TGTGCCAGCAGCCCGGGGGACAGGGGATCCCCAGATACGCAGTATTTT.